This T cell receptor beta chain was captured in a study of blood T cell repertoires in COVID-19. About the research overall: Whether acute or convalescent, the COVID-19 samples came from the United States, Italy and Spain.

J gave up 4 bases and V 3 bases, and 3 bases lay outside the gene matches. CDR1 and CDR2 (germline): SGHNT, YYREEE (reference sequence). The length of the CDR3 is 14 residues. Living in 25 or so US areas, the participants were between about 18 and 95 years of age. Sequencing used immunoSEQ multiplex PCR; TCRdb keeps in-frame clones, though not all of them. The sample has approximately 270,000 clones, approximately 83% seen once. V is TRBV5-4 and J is TRBJ1-3; 8 bases map to TRBD1. The sample comprised PBMCs or T cells enriched from blood (not recorded which). This receptor was identified in a woman aged 45-65 years who had recovered from COVID-19. CDR3 in amino acids: CASSWTGQGNTIYF. CDR3 coding DNA: TGTGCCAGCAGCTGGACAGGGCAAGGAAACACCATATATTTT.